A selection of T cell receptor beta chains follows, all from one sample in a study of CD8 T cells in Susac syndrome. Each CDR3 protein is one row after TCRdb ran MiXCR on the immunoSEQ multiplex PCR reads. The data show around 140,000 distinct CDR3 sequences, with over 75% seen just once and about 0.51% held by the top ten. The sample consisted of CD8+ T cells from PBMCs. The source is a human donor with multiple sclerosis. Both conserved end residues are part of each CDR3. The D gene is left open where the match is weak. Only some rows state a clone size, as once, few, many or a class for expanded clones.

cdr3_length	d_call	j_call	clone_size	v_call	cdr3_aa	cdr3_nt
13	NA	TRBJ2-1	NA	TRBV6-5	CASSYGGAGEQFF	TGTGCCAGCAGTTACGGCGGGGCTGGGGAGCAGTTCTTC
14	NA	TRBJ2-7	NA	TRBV19	CASSSPDRLYEQYF	TGTGCCAGTAGTAGCCCAGACAGGCTATACGAGCAGTACTTC
15	TRBD1	TRBJ1-6	NA	TRBV2	CASSGSTGGNSPLHF	TGTGCCAGCAGTGGTTCTACAGGGGGTAATTCACCCCTCCACTTT
12	NA	TRBJ2-3	few	TRBV6-5	CASSYPGSSRYF	TGTGCCAGCAGTTACCCTGGGAGTTCCCGGTATTTT
20	NA	TRBJ2-1	NA	TRBV4-2	CASSQVGTGVAGGYYNEQFF	TGTGCCAGCAGCCAAGTAGGGACAGGGGTAGCGGGAGGGTACTACAATGAGCAGTTCTTC
16	TRBD1	TRBJ2-5	NA	TRBV10-3	CAISESLRQGAETQYF	TGTGCCATCAGTGAGTCATTGAGACAGGGGGCAGAGACCCAGTACTTC
14	NA	TRBJ2-1	NA	TRBV15	CATSREAGGNEQFF	TGTGCCACCAGCAGAGAGGCAGGGGGGAATGAGCAGTTCTTC
14	NA	TRBJ2-1	NA	TRBV28	CASRIIVGGNEQFF	TGTGCCAGCAGAATAATTGTGGGGGGCAATGAGCAGTTCTTC
19	TRBD1	TRBJ1-2	NA	TRBV6-2/TRBV6-3	CASSYSSRDRGRLVYGYTF	TGTGCCAGCAGTTACTCTTCGCGGGACAGGGGGCGCTTGGTCTATGGCTACACCTTC
14	NA	TRBJ2-7	NA	TRBV7-2	CASSLAGDPYEQYF	TGTGCCAGCAGCTTAGCGGGGGACCCCTACGAGCAGTACTTC
14	NA	TRBJ2-2	NA	TRBV28	CASSFQGEDGELFF	TGTGCCAGCAGTTTTCAGGGAGAAGACGGGGAGCTGTTTTTT
13	TRBD1	TRBJ2-7	NA	TRBV30	CAWSGTGFHEQYF	TGTGCCTGGAGTGGGACAGGGTTCCACGAGCAGTACTTC
12	NA	TRBJ1-1	few	TRBV6-2/TRBV6-3	CASSYEGTEAFF	TGTGCCAGCAGTTACGAAGGAACTGAAGCTTTCTTT
15	TRBD1	TRBJ2-3	NA	TRBV19	CASSIGTGPSDTQYF	TGTGCCAGTAGTATAGGGACAGGGCCTTCAGATACGCAGTATTTT
14	NA	TRBJ2-1	NA	TRBV7-9	CASSPALVHNEQFF	TGTGCCAGCAGTCCTGCTTTGGTCCACAATGAGCAGTTCTTC
13	NA	TRBJ1-4	once	TRBV20-1	CSARQGYDEKLFF	TGCAGTGCTAGACAGGGGTACGATGAAAAACTGTTTTTT
13	TRBD2	TRBJ2-7	few	TRBV20-1	CSAELAGVYEQYF	TGCAGTGCGGAACTAGCGGGGGTTTACGAGCAGTACTTC
16	NA	TRBJ1-2	NA	TRBV6-1	CASSPRQLIFNYGYTF	TGTGCCAGCAGCCCTAGACAGTTAATATTCAACTATGGCTACACCTTC
15	NA	TRBJ1-1	NA	TRBV7-9	CASSHHPGMNTEAFF	TGTGCCAGCAGCCACCATCCCGGGATGAACACTGAAGCTTTCTTT
16	TRBD2	TRBJ2-1	NA	TRBV12-3/TRBV12-4	CASSSRYERERDEQFF	TGTGCCAGCAGTTCCCGATATGAGCGGGAGAGGGATGAGCAGTTCTTC
13	TRBD1	TRBJ1-4	NA	TRBV29-1	CSAGTGANEKLFF	TGCAGCGCTGGGACAGGGGCTAATGAAAAACTGTTTTTT
13	NA	TRBJ2-4	NA	TRBV6-5	CASRAGFPDIQYF	TGTGCCAGCCGGGCCGGGTTCCCCGACATTCAGTACTTC
16	NA	TRBJ2-6	NA	TRBV3-1	CASSQAPGSGANVLTF	TGTGCCAGCAGCCAAGCTCCGGGTTCCGGGGCCAACGTCCTGACTTTC
16	TRBD1	TRBJ2-5	NA	TRBV5-5	CASSLVNRGDQETQYF	TGTGCCAGCAGCTTGGTCAACAGGGGAGACCAAGAGACCCAGTACTTC
13	TRBD1	TRBJ2-3	few	TRBV12-3/TRBV12-4	CASRGTGTDTQYF	TGTGCCAGCAGGGGGACAGGGACAGATACGCAGTATTTT
12	NA	TRBJ1-1	NA	TRBV19	CASTAPGPEAFF	TGTGCCAGTACCGCTCCGGGCCCCGAAGCTTTCTTT
15	NA	TRBJ2-3	NA	TRBV12-3/TRBV12-4	CASSLLRGSTDTQYF	TGTGCCAGCAGTTTACTGCGTGGGAGCACAGATACGCAGTATTTT
16	NA	TRBJ2-7	NA	TRBV4-1	CASSQVFLDSSYEQYF	TGCGCCAGCAGCCAAGTCTTTCTGGACAGCTCCTACGAGCAGTACTTC
14	NA	TRBJ2-5	NA	TRBV7-9	CASSFPGSQETQYF	TGTGCCAGCAGCTTCCCAGGGTCCCAAGAGACCCAGTACTTC
15	NA	TRBJ2-7	NA	TRBV28	CASSYRGTKSYEQYF	TGTGCCAGCAGTTACCGAGGGACAAAAAGTTACGAGCAGTACTTC
17	NA	TRBJ2-1	NA	TRBV3-1	CASSQDYKGLPYNEQFF	TGTGCCAGCAGCCAAGATTATAAGGGATTGCCCTACAATGAGCAGTTCTTC
15	TRBD1	TRBJ1-2	NA	TRBV12-3/TRBV12-4	CASSTELGQVYGYTF	TGTGCCAGCAGTACCGAGCTCGGACAGGTTTATGGCTACACCTTC
15	NA	TRBJ2-4	NA	TRBV27	CASSLGKGTWDIQYF	TGTGCCAGCAGTTTAGGAAAAGGCACCTGGGACATTCAGTACTTC
18	NA	TRBJ2-3	NA	TRBV29-1	CSVEVPPGERTSTDTQYF	TGCAGCGTTGAAGTCCCCCCCGGGGAGCGAACTAGCACAGATACGCAGTATTTT
13	NA	TRBJ1-3	NA	TRBV4-2	CASSIDWGPEVYF	TGTGCCAGCAGCATCGATTGGGGGCCAGAAGTATATTTT
12	NA	TRBJ1-1	NA	TRBV12-3/TRBV12-4	CASKESSTEAFF	TGTGCCAGCAAGGAGTCGAGCACTGAAGCTTTCTTT
13	NA	TRBJ2-7	NA	TRBV27	CASSLQEKYEQYF	TGTGCCAGCAGTTTGCAGGAGAAGTACGAGCAGTACTTC
15	TRBD1	TRBJ1-1	NA	TRBV28	CASSYRGQLNTEAFF	TGTGCCAGCAGTTATAGGGGACAGCTGAACACTGAAGCTTTCTTT
13	NA	TRBJ1-1	NA	TRBV5-1	CASRHPGDTEAFF	TGCGCCAGCAGACACCCAGGGGACACTGAAGCTTTCTTT
14	NA	TRBJ1-2	few	TRBV6-1	CASSEVRANYGYTF	TGTGCCAGCAGTGAAGTACGGGCTAACTATGGCTACACCTTC
17	TRBD1	TRBJ1-2	NA	TRBV9	CASSTRGKGSERSRYTF	TGTGCCAGCAGCACCAGGGGGAAGGGCTCGGAGCGGTCGCGCTACACCTTC
14	NA	TRBJ1-5	NA	TRBV7-2	CASSKRDKNQPQHF	TGTGCCAGCAGCAAAAGGGACAAAAATCAGCCCCAGCATTTT
16	NA	TRBJ2-6	NA	TRBV4-2	CASSQVLVSGANVLTF	TGTGCCAGCAGCCAAGTCCTAGTCTCTGGGGCCAACGTCCTGACTTTC
16	TRBD2	TRBJ2-5	few	TRBV27	CASSPLGAGGPETQYF	TGTGCCAGCAGTCCGCTCGGAGCGGGGGGGCCAGAGACCCAGTACTTC
11	NA	TRBJ2-7	NA	TRBV30	CAWNSGYEQYF	TGTGCCTGGAATAGCGGCTACGAGCAGTACTTC
15	TRBD2	TRBJ2-7	few	TRBV27	CASSWTSGAYYEQYF	TGTGCCAGCAGTTGGACTAGCGGGGCTTACTACGAGCAGTACTTC
16	NA	TRBJ2-1	once	TRBV7-8	CASSWSGEGGYNEQFF	TGTGCCAGCAGCTGGAGCGGGGAGGGGGGCTACAATGAGCAGTTCTTC
14	NA	TRBJ2-3	NA	TRBV24-1	CATSDPRSTDTQYF	TGTGCCACCAGTGATCCCCGGAGCACAGATACGCAGTATTTT
16	NA	TRBJ2-2	NA	TRBV6-6	CASSYNPAANTGELFF	TGTGCCAGCAGTTACAATCCGGCCGCGAACACCGGGGAGCTGTTTTTT
14	NA	TRBJ2-2	NA	TRBV6-1	CASSEGTATGELFF	TGTGCCAGCAGTGAAGGGACAGCCACCGGGGAGCTGTTTTTT
13	TRBD1	TRBJ1-1	once	TRBV6-5	CASRTGVNTEAFF	TGTGCCAGCAGGACAGGGGTGAACACTGAAGCTTTCTTT
18	NA	TRBJ2-1	NA	TRBV7-9	CASSPSAWSGSVVNEQFF	TGTGCCAGCAGCCCCTCGGCGTGGAGCGGATCAGTTGTGAATGAGCAGTTCTTC
11	NA	TRBJ1-4	NA	TRBV30	CAWGFNEKLFF	TGTGCCTGGGGGTTTAATGAAAAACTGTTTTTT
14	NA	TRBJ2-1	NA	TRBV14	CASSQWDWDNEQFF	TGTGCCAGCAGCCAATGGGATTGGGACAATGAGCAGTTCTTC
23	TRBD1	TRBJ2-6	NA	TRBV11-2	CASSSRRIGQGARVLAGANVLTF	TGTGCCAGCAGCTCGCGTCGGATAGGACAGGGTGCTCGGGTCTTGGCTGGGGCCAACGTCCTGACTTTC
14	TRBD1	TRBJ2-7	NA	TRBV7-9	CASSFGTGGIEQYF	TGTGCCAGCAGCTTCGGGACAGGGGGCATCGAGCAGTACTTC